This is a list of T cell receptor beta chains from one sample in a study of cytomegalovirus exposure and HLA in healthy donors. Method: immunoSEQ multiplex PCR; TCRdb's copy keeps in-frame clones and lacks some. Seen here are about 98,000 clones, about 95% observed once, and the top ten hold 0.89%. Sequenced: PBMCs. The origin of the receptors is a young woman in good health and CMV-seronegative. Each CDR3 is given with its conserved first and last residue. The order of the fields is clone size, J gene, D gene, CDR3 length, V gene, CDR3 DNA, CDR3 protein. D genes are given only for firm matches. The size field is filled for only some rows; it gives once, few, many or a size class.

clone size: -
J gene: TRBJ2-5
D gene: TRBD1
CDR3 length: 14
V gene: TRBV5-1
CDR3 DNA: TGCGCCAGCAGCTTGGGACAGGGACATGAGACCCAGTACTTC
CDR3 protein: CASSLGQGHETQYF

clone size: -
J gene: TRBJ2-7
D gene: TRBD2
CDR3 length: 17
V gene: TRBV4-1
CDR3 DNA: TGCGCCAGCAGCCAATACACTAGCGGGAGCTACTCCTACGAGCAGTACTTC
CDR3 protein: CASSQYTSGSYSYEQYF

clone size: -
J gene: TRBJ2-7
D gene: -
CDR3 length: 15
V gene: TRBV19
CDR3 DNA: TGTGCCAGTAGTCCGCTGACAGGTGCCTCCTACGAGCAGTACTTC
CDR3 protein: CASSPLTGASYEQYF

clone size: -
J gene: TRBJ1-2
D gene: TRBD1
CDR3 length: 14
V gene: TRBV19
CDR3 DNA: TGTGCCAGTAGTAAAGGACAGGTGGACTATGGCTACACCTTC
CDR3 protein: CASSKGQVDYGYTF

clone size: -
J gene: TRBJ1-1
D gene: TRBD1
CDR3 length: 16
V gene: TRBV7-9
CDR3 DNA: TGTGCCAGCAGCCCCACCCGACAGGGGGGGAGCACTGAAGCTTTCTTT
CDR3 protein: CASSPTRQGGSTEAFF

clone size: -
J gene: TRBJ2-1
D gene: TRBD2
CDR3 length: 19
V gene: TRBV2
CDR3 DNA: TGTGCCAGCAGTGACGGCTTTGGTGGCAGCGGGAGGGATTCCAATGAGCAGTTCTTC
CDR3 protein: CASSDGFGGSGRDSNEQFF

clone size: -
J gene: TRBJ2-7
D gene: -
CDR3 length: 15
V gene: TRBV7-2
CDR3 DNA: TGTGCCAGCGCCTACCACGGAGGGGGCGGCTACGAGCAGTACTTC
CDR3 protein: CASAYHGGGGYEQYF

clone size: -
J gene: TRBJ2-7
D gene: -
CDR3 length: 17
V gene: TRBV25-1
CDR3 DNA: TGTGCCAGCAGTCCGTGGGAACAGGGAGAGCTCTCCTACGAGCAGTACTTC
CDR3 protein: CASSPWEQGELSYEQYF

clone size: -
J gene: TRBJ2-7
D gene: TRBD2
CDR3 length: 15
V gene: TRBV6-1
CDR3 DNA: TGTGCCAGCAGTGACTCGGGGGGGTTAGCCTACGAGCAGTACTTC
CDR3 protein: CASSDSGGLAYEQYF

clone size: -
J gene: TRBJ1-4
D gene: -
CDR3 length: 14
V gene: TRBV5-1
CDR3 DNA: TGCGCCAGCACCGACAGGAGTTTTAATGAAAAACTGTTTTTT
CDR3 protein: CASTDRSFNEKLFF

clone size: -
J gene: TRBJ2-7
D gene: TRBD2
CDR3 length: 14
V gene: TRBV19
CDR3 DNA: TGTGCCAGTAGTACCGGACTAGCTGCGGACGAGCAGTACTTC
CDR3 protein: CASSTGLAADEQYF

clone size: -
J gene: TRBJ2-5
D gene: -
CDR3 length: 15
V gene: TRBV7-9
CDR3 DNA: TGTGCCAGCAAGAGCCGGGACAAGCCTACAGAGACCCAGTACTTC
CDR3 protein: CASKSRDKPTETQYF

clone size: -
J gene: TRBJ1-1
D gene: TRBD1
CDR3 length: 13
V gene: TRBV6-1
CDR3 DNA: TGTGCCAGCAGTGAAGCGGACAGGGGGCTAGCTTTCTTT
CDR3 protein: CASSEADRGLAFF

clone size: once
J gene: TRBJ1-1
D gene: -
CDR3 length: 15
V gene: TRBV18
CDR3 DNA: TGTGCCAGCTCAGCCCAGGATGGTCGGGGCACTGAAGCTTTCTTT
CDR3 protein: CASSAQDGRGTEAFF

clone size: -
J gene: TRBJ1-4
D gene: -
CDR3 length: 15
V gene: TRBV6-6
CDR3 DNA: TGTGCCAGCAGACCCTGGGGCAGGAGGGAGGAAAAACTGTTTTTT
CDR3 protein: CASRPWGRREEKLFF

clone size: -
J gene: TRBJ2-7
D gene: -
CDR3 length: 13
V gene: TRBV19
CDR3 DNA: TGTGCCAGTAGTATCGGCAGGGATTACGAGCAGTACTTC
CDR3 protein: CASSIGRDYEQYF

clone size: once
J gene: TRBJ2-2
D gene: TRBD2
CDR3 length: 16
V gene: TRBV12-5
CDR3 DNA: TGTGCTAGTGGGCGGACTAGCGGGGGGCCCACCGGGGAGCTGTTTTTT
CDR3 protein: CASGRTSGGPTGELFF

clone size: -
J gene: TRBJ1-5
D gene: TRBD1
CDR3 length: 16
V gene: TRBV19
CDR3 DNA: TGTGCCAGTAGTATAGGACAGGGATATAGCAATCAGCCCCAGCATTTT
CDR3 protein: CASSIGQGYSNQPQHF

clone size: -
J gene: TRBJ2-1
D gene: -
CDR3 length: 16
V gene: TRBV6-1
CDR3 DNA: TGTGCCAGCAGTGAGGATCCCTCGGGGGAGTACAATGAGCAGTTCTTC
CDR3 protein: CASSEDPSGEYNEQFF

clone size: -
J gene: TRBJ2-7
D gene: TRBD1
CDR3 length: 16
V gene: TRBV5-1
CDR3 DNA: TGCGCCAGCAGCTTGACGGGAACAGGGGGCTCGTACGAGCAGTACTTC
CDR3 protein: CASSLTGTGGSYEQYF

clone size: -
J gene: TRBJ1-1
D gene: TRBD1
CDR3 length: 13
V gene: TRBV10-3
CDR3 DNA: TGTGCCACACGACAGGGCGAGGGAACTGAAGCTTTCTTT
CDR3 protein: CATRQGEGTEAFF

clone size: -
J gene: TRBJ2-7
D gene: -
CDR3 length: 12
V gene: TRBV19
CDR3 DNA: TGTGCCAGTAGTGCGGATTCCTACGAGCAGTACTTC
CDR3 protein: CASSADSYEQYF

clone size: -
J gene: TRBJ1-1
D gene: -
CDR3 length: 16
V gene: TRBV6-6
CDR3 DNA: TGTGCCAGCAGACCGCTACAGGGACCCGTGGACACTGAAGCTTTCTTT
CDR3 protein: CASRPLQGPVDTEAFF

clone size: -
J gene: TRBJ2-5
D gene: TRBD2
CDR3 length: 14
V gene: TRBV9
CDR3 DNA: TGTGCCAGCAGCGGGACTAGCGGGGCGGAGACCCAGTACTTC
CDR3 protein: CASSGTSGAETQYF

clone size: -
J gene: TRBJ1-2
D gene: TRBD1
CDR3 length: 13
V gene: TRBV29-1
CDR3 DNA: TGCAGCGTCGGTCAGGGGGCGAGTGATGGCTACACCTTC
CDR3 protein: CSVGQGASDGYTF

clone size: -
J gene: TRBJ1-4
D gene: -
CDR3 length: 14
V gene: TRBV5-8
CDR3 DNA: TGTGCCAGCAGTTCCGGGACACCGAAAGAAAAACTGTTTTTT
CDR3 protein: CASSSGTPKEKLFF